Detailed here is one T cell receptor beta chain. Here immunoSEQ multiplex PCR was the method, and the copy in TCRdb shows in-frame clones only, minus some. The sample has almost 350,000 clones, around nine tenths seen once. This specimen belongs to a study of blood T cell repertoires in COVID-19. Looking at the study overall: The cDNA or gDNA used as material had been derived from T cells, B-cell-depleted T cells, or PBMCs.

Germline CDR1 is MNHEY and CDR2 is SMNVEV (reference sequence). Unmatched junction bases numbered 10, after V lost 6 bases and J lost 0 bases. The length of the CDR3 is 16 residues. Residents of 24 US areas, aged about 18 to 95 years, made up the participants. Cohort placement rested on clinical history that participants reported themselves. Sample: PBMCs or T cells enriched from blood (not recorded which). This clonotype was obtained from a woman in her 30s who had been exposed to COVID-19. This chain links TRBV27 with TRBJ1-1, with 7 bases aligning to TRBD1. DNA of the CDR3: TGTGCCAGCAGGATTCGTCCGGGACAGATGAACACTGAAGCTTTCTTT. Protein product: CASRIRPGQMNTEAFF.